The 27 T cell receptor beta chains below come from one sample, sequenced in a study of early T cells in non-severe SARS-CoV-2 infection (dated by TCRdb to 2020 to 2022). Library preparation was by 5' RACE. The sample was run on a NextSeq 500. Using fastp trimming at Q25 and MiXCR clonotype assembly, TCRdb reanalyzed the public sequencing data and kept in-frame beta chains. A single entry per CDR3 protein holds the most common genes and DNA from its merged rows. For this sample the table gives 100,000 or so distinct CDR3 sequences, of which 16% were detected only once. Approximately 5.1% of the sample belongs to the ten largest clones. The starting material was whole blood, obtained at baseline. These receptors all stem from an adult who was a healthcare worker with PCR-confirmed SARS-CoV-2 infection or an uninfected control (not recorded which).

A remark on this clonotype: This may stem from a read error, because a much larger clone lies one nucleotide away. Here the CDR3 reads CAGSYSGASGNTIYF. In DNA, the CDR3 is TGTGCCGGCAGTTACTCTGGGGCGTCTGGAAACACCATATATTTT. The chain has TRBV6-5 and TRBJ1-3; TRBD1 is a possible D gene (5 bases). Germline assignment: CDR1 MNHEY and CDR2 SVGAGI. The CDR3 consists of 15 residues.

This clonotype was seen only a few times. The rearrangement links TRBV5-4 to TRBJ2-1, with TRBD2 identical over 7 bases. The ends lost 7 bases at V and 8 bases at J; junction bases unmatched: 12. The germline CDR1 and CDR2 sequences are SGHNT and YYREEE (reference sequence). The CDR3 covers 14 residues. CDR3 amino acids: CASFKPGTKDEQFF. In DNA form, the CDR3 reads TGTGCCAGCTTTAAGCCCGGGACTAAGGATGAGCAGTTCTTC. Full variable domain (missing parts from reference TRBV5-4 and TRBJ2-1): ETGVTQSPTHLIKTRGQQVTLRCSSQSGHNTVSWYQQALGQGPQFIFQYYREEENGRGNFPPRFSGLQFPNYSSELNVNALELDDSALYLCASFKPGTKDEQFFGPGTRLTVL.

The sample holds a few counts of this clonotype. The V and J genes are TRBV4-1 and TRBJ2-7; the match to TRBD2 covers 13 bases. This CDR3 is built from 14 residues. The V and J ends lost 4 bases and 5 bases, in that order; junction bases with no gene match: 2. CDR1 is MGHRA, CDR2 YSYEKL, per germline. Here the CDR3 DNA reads TGCGCCAGCAGCCGCGGACTAGCGGGAGACGAGCAGTACTTC. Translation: CASSRGLAGDEQYF.

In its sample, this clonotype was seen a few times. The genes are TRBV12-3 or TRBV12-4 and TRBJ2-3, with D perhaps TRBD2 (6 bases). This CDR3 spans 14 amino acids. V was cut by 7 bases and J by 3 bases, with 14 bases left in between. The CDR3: CASNGGAWTDTQYF. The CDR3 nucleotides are TGTGCCAGCAACGGCGGGGCTTGGACAGATACGCAGTATTTT.

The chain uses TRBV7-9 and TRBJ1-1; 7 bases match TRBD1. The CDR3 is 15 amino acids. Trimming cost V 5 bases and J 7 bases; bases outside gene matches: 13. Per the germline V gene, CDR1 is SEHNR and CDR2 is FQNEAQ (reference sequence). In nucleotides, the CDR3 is TGTGCCAGCAGCCCAGCCCCCCGACAGGGTGATGAAGCTTTCTTT. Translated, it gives CASSPAPRQGDEAFF.

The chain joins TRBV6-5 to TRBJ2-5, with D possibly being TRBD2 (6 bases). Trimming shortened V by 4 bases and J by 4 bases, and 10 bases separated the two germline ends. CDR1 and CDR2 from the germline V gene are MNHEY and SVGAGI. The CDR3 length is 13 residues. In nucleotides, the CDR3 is TGTGCCAGCAGTTGGGGGGTACGAGAGACCCAGTACTTC. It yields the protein CASSWGVRETQYF.

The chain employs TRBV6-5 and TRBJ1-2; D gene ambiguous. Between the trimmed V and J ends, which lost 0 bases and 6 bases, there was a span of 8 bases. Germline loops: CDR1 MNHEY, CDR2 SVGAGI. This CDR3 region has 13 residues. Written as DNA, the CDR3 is TGTGCCAGCAGTTACTCGCCAGAGAATGGCTACACCTTC. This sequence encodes CASSYSPENGYTF.

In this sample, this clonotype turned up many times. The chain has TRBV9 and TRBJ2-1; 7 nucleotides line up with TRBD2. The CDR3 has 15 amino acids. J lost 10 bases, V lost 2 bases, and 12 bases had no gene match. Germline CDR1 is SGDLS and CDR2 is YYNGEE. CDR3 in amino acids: CASSVNAAGLGEQFF. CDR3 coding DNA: TGTGCCAGCAGCGTTAATGCAGCGGGATTAGGGGAGCAGTTCTTC.

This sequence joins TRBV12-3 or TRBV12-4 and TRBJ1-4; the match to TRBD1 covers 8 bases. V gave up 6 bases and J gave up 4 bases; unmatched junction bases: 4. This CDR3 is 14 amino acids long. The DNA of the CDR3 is TGTGCCAGCAGGCGGACAGGGAGTAATGAAAAACTGTTTTTT. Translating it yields CASRRTGSNEKLFF.

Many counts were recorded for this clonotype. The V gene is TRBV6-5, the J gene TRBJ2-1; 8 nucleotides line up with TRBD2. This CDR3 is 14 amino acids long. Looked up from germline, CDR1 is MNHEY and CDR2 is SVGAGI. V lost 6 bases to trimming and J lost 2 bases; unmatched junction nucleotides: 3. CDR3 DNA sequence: TGTGCCAGCAGCGACGGGAGGGCCTACAATGAGCAGTTCTTC. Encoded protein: CASSDGRAYNEQFF.

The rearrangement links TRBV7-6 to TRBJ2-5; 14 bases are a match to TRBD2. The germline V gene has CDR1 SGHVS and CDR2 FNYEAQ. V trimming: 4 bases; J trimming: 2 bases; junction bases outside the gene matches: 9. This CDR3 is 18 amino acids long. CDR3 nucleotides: TGTGCCAGCAGCTCTTTAGGGGGGACTAGCGGGAGTCAAGAGACCCAGTACTTC. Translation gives CASSSLGGTSGSQETQYF.

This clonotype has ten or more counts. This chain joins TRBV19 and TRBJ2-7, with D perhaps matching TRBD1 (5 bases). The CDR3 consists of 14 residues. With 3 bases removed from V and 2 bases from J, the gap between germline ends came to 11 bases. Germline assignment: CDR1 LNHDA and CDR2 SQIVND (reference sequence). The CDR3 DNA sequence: TGTGCCAGTAGTATTGGGGCAGGGACCTACGAGCAGTACTTC. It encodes CASSIGAGTYEQYF.

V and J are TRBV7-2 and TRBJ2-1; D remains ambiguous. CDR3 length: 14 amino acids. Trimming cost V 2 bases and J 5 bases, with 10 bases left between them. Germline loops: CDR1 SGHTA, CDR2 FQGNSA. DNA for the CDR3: TGTGCCAGCAGCTTACTTAACCCCCACAATGAGCAGTTCTTC. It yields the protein CASSLLNPHNEQFF.

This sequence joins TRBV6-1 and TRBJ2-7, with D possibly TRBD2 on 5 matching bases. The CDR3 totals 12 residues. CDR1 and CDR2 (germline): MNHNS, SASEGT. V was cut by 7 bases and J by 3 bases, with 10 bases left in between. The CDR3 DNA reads TGTGCCAGCATAATTCGGGGCTACGAGCAGTACTTC. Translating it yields CASIIRGYEQYF.

CDR3 sequence (DNA): TGTGCCAGCAGTTTGGCTCTCGGGACTGCCTACAATGAGCAGTTCTTC. Translated: CASSLALGTAYNEQFF. This sequence joins TRBV28 and TRBJ2-1; possible D gene TRBD2, 6 bases. The CDR3 is 16 amino acids. Looked up from germline, CDR1 is MDHEN and CDR2 is SYDVKM. The V and J ends lost 3 bases and 2 bases respectively, with 14 bases between them.

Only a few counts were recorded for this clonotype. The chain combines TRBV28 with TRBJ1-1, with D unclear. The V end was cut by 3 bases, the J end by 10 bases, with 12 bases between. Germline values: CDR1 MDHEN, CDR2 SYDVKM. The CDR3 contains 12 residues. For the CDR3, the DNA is TGTGCCAGCAGTTTCCGGTGGGAGAGAGCTTTCTTT. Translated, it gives CASSFRWERAFF.

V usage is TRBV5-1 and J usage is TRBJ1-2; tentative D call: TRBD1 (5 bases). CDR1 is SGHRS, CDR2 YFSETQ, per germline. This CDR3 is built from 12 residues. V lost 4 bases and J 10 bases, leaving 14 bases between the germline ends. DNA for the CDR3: TGCGCCAGCAGCATATCCGGGGCGTACTACACCTTC. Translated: CASSISGAYYTF.

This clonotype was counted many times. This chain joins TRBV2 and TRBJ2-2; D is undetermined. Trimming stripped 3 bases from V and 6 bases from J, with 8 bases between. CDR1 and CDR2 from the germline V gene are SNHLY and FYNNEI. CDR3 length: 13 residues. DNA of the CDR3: TGTGCCAGCAGTGATATAGTCTCCGGGGAGCTGTTTTTT. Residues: CASSDIVSGELFF.

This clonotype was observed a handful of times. CDR3 residues: CASSLESSADTQYF. The CDR3 DNA reads as TGCGCCAGCAGCTTGGAGTCTAGCGCAGATACGCAGTATTTT. This chain joins TRBV5-1 and TRBJ2-3; perhaps TRBD2 as D (6 bases). Trimming pared 0 bases from V and 4 bases from J, leaving 9 bases between. Germline V gene sequence: CDR1 SGHRS, CDR2 YFSETQ. This CDR3 spans 14 amino acids.

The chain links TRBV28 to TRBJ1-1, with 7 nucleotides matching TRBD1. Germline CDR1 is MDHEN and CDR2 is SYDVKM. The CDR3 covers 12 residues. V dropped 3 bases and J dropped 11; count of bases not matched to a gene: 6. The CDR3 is CASSFEGATAFF. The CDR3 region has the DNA TGTGCCAGCAGTTTTGAGGGGGCGACGGCTTTCTTT.

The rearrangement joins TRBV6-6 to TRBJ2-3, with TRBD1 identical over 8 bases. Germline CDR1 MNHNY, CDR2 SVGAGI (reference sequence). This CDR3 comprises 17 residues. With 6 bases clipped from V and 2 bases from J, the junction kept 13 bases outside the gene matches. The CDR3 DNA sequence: TGTGCCAGCAGACATCTTCCCGGGACAGGCTACACAGATACGCAGTATTTT. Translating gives CASRHLPGTGYTDTQYF.

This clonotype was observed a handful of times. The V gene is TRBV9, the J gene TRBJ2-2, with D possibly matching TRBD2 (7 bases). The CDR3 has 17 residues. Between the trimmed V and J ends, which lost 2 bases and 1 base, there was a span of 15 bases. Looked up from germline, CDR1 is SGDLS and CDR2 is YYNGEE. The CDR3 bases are TGTGCCAGCAGCGTCAGTCGGGGGGCCGGGAACACCGGGGAGCTGTTTTTT. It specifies CASSVSRGAGNTGELFF.

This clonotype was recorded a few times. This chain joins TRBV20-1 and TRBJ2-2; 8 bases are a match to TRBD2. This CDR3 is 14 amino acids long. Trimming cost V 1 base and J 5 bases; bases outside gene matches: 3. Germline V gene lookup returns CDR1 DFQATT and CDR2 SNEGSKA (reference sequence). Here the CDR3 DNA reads TGCAGTGCTAGAGCGGGAGGGCTGACCGGGGAGCTGTTTTTT. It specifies CSARAGGLTGELFF.

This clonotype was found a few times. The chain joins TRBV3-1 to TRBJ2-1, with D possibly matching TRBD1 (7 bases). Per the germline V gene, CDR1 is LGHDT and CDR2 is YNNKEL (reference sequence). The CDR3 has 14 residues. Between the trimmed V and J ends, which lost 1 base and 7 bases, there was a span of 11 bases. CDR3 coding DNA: TGTGCCAGCAGCCAAGGGAGGGGGCGAAATGAGCAGTTCTTC. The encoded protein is CASSQGRGRNEQFF.

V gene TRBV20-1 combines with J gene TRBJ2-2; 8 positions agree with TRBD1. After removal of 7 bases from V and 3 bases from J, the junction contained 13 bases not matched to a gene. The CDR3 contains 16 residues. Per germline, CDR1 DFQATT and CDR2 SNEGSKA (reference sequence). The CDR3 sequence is CSGMRSGTGYTGELFF. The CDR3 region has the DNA TGCAGTGGGATGCGATCCGGGACAGGTTACACCGGGGAGCTGTTTTTT.

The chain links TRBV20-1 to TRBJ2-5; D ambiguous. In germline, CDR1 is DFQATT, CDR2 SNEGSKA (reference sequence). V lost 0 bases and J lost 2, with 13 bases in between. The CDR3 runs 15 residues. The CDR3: CSARDRSWGQETQYF. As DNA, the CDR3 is TGCAGTGCTAGAGATCGGTCATGGGGACAAGAGACCCAGTACTTC.

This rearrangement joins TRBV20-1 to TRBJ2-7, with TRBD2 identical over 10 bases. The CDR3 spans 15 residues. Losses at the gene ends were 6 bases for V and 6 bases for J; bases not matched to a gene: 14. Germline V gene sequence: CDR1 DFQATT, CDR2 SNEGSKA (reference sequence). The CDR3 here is CSAEVGPSGSVEQYF. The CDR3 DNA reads TGCAGTGCAGAAGTTGGGCCTAGCGGGAGTGTCGAGCAGTACTTC.